This TCR beta chain was found in a study of blood T cell repertoires in COVID-19. Study at large: COVID-19 samples collected from the United States, Italy and Spain covered acute and convalescent phases. The analysed material was cDNA or gDNA that came from T cells, B-cell-depleted T cells, or PBMCs.

Study processing details: Using reference gene primer amplification, nucleated cell counts were estimated. Produced via immunoSEQ multiplex PCR; TCRdb's table is partial and in-frame only. V, J and clone size were drawn from that table, and D and trimming were deduced from the DNA. This sample has about 180,000 clones; 70% to 90% occur once, and the top ten carry 4% to 5%. Germline V gene sequence: CDR1 LGHNT, CDR2 FRNRAP. Trimming removed 6 bases from V and 3 bases from J; junction bases left unmatched: 3. The CDR3 is 14 residues long. The sequenced material came from peripheral blood. The rearrangement uses TRBV12-5 and TRBJ1-5, with 9 bases aligning to TRBD1. The receptor was isolated from a woman aged 25 to 39 with acute or convalescent COVID-19. CDR3 nucleotide sequence: TGTGCTAGTGGCGGGACAGGGTACAATCAGCCCCAGCATTTT. This translates into CASGGTGYNQPQHF.